The T cell receptor (beta chain) under discussion was sequenced for a study of neurological immune-mediated disorders. Points from the study as a whole: The greatest TCR clonal expansion occurred in HTLV-1-associated myelopathy and the least in multiple sclerosis, which fell below healthy controls. Expanded clones shared no CDR3 amino acid sequences across subjects, suggesting private repertoires in all groups.

This clonotype was seen repeatedly, ten times or more. Its antigen is still unknown. 5'RACE with 10-nucleotide random UMIs generated the cDNA. TCRdb called the 5' RACE reads again in MiXCR, with one record for every CDR3 protein. The profile covers roughly 60,000 distinct CDR3 sequences, with roughly 9.7% appearing a single time and around 13% taken by the ten largest. Documented time point: longitudinal time-point 2. Stored at -80 C, 2 million PBMCs were the source of the unsorted libraries. Looked up from germline, CDR1 is SGHAT and CDR2 is FQNNGV. V trimming: 1 base; J trimming: 14 bases; junction bases outside the gene matches: 10. The CDR3 runs 16 residues.

Sequencing was done on a sample of PBMCs. V usage is TRBV11-2 and J usage is TRBJ2-1, with 14 bases fitting TRBD2. The TCR originated in a man aged 25-45 years in good health. CDR3 in amino acids: CASSLGATSGRDAEFF. The CDR3 nucleotides are TGTGCCAGCAGCTTAGGTGCGACTAGCGGGAGGGACGCTGAGTTCTTC.